The present T cell receptor (beta chain) was sequenced within a study of patients and donors after allogeneic stem cell transplantation. One entry per CDR3 protein results from TCRdb running MiXCR on the RT-PCR reads. The sample lists roughly 200,000 distinct CDR3 sequences; about 40% were seen once. V was trimmed by 4 bases and J by 10 bases, leaving 11 bases between them. CDR1 is SEHNR and CDR2 is FQNEAQ in the germline V gene (reference sequence). The CDR3 contains 12 residues. This clonotype was found a few times. This clonotype was sampled from a human donor who was either an allogeneic HSCT recipient or a stem cell or donor lymphocyte infusion donor (not recorded which). It is not recorded whose cells these are; they may come from a transplant donor. This rearrangement joins TRBV7-9 to TRBJ2-1, with D uncertain. Sequencing was carried out using blood, either unsorted or a sorted T cell fraction (not recorded which). CDR3 loop: CASSYGPGEQFF. The CDR3 DNA reads as TGTGCCAGCAGCTACGGCCCTGGGGAGCAGTTCTTC. Complete variable domain (other parts from reference TRBV7-9 and TRBJ2-1): DTGVSQNPRHKITKRGQNVTFRCDPISEHNRLYWYRQTLGQGPEFLTYFQNEAQLEKSRLLSDRFSAERPKGSFSTLEIQRTEQGDSAMYLCASSYGPGEQFFGPGTRLTVL.